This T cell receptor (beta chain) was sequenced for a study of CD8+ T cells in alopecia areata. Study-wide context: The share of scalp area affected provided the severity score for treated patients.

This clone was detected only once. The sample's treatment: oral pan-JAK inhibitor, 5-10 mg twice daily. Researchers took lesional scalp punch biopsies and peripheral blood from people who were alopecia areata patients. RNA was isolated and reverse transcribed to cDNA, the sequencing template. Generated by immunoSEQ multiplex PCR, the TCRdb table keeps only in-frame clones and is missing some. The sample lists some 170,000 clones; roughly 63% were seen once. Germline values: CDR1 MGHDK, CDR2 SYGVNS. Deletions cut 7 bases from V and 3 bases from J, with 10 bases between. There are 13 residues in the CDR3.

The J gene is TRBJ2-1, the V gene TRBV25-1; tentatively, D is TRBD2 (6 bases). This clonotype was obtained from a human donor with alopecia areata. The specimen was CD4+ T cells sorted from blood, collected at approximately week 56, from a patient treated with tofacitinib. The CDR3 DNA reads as TGTGCCAGCAAGGGACTGGGCTACAATGAGCAGTTCTTC. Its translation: CASKGLGYNEQFF.